This TCR beta chain was sequenced during a study of blood T cell repertoires in COVID-19 (TCRdb year 2020). For the study in its entirety: Samples from collaborators originated in the United States, Italy and Spain and spanned both the acute and convalescent phases of COVID-19. The material from the prospective study consisted of cDNA or gDNA derived from T cells, B-cell-depleted T cells, or PBMCs. Subjects who had been exposed to COVID-19, were actively infected with it, or had recovered from it provided the deeply sampled blood TCRbeta repertoires that made up the dataset. The repertoires were released in a freely available public database meant as a resource for research on the immune response to SARS-CoV-2. The samples were drawn from the first 160 participants of the ongoing ImmuneRACE study and from 950 to 1,500 subjects provided by 6 global collaborators. A de-identified subject ID, COVID-19 status, age in years and sex were almost always included in the sample metadata. Where available, HLA class I and class II types were obtained from metadata supplied by the sample provider rather than from assay-based typing.

At the junction V is shortened by 1 base and J by 6 bases, with 12 bases in between. CDR1 and CDR2, per the germline V gene, are MGHRA and YSYEKL. Including the terminal cysteine and phenylalanine, the CDR3 comprises 15 residues. Of the read, only the CDR3 DNA is kept; its 45 bases are in frame from base 1. The collaborating institutions used their own protocols to collect whole blood in K2EDTA tubes. For TCRbeta analysis, collaborators shipped samples in one of three forms: frozen whole blood, isolated PBMCs, or DNA extracted from either of those sample types. Study-level results and caveats: The quantity of clinical and demographic metadata differed by source and by participant and was supplied without curation.

This clone came up a few times. The clone's antigen remains unknown. No base quality values were provided; no much bigger clone lies one nucleotide off. TCRbeta CDR3 regions were amplified from genomic DNA by means of the immunoSEQ Assay, a bias-controlled multiplex PCR. In the source study's methods: The number of nucleated cells in each sample was estimated from the amplification of reference gene primers within the assay. To quantify the absolute abundance of each unique TCRbeta CDR3 rearrangement, sequence reads were collapsed and filtered. For each sample, productive Simpson clonality was calculated as the square root of Simpson's diversity index over productive rearrangements. TCRdb's version of the immuneACCESS table is confined to in-frame rearrangements and falls short of the full clone set. An unresolved V gene accounts for under half of the shortfall where checked; the remainder is of unknown origin. The DNA gave D and trimming, while V, J and clone size come from that table. Present in this sample are tens of thousands of clones, roughly 86% of which were seen just once. 14% of the sample goes to the ten largest clones.

Sequencing was carried out using peripheral blood. In this chain, TRBV4-1 is recombined with TRBJ2-2; the D gene is perhaps TRBD1, on 5 matching bases. The source of this sequence is a human donor with active COVID-19. The donor label of this sample is uncertain. The CDR3 is CASSQAITGPGELFF. At the DNA level, the sequence is TGCGCCAGCAGCCAAGCTATCACAGGACCCGGGGAGCTGTTTTTT.